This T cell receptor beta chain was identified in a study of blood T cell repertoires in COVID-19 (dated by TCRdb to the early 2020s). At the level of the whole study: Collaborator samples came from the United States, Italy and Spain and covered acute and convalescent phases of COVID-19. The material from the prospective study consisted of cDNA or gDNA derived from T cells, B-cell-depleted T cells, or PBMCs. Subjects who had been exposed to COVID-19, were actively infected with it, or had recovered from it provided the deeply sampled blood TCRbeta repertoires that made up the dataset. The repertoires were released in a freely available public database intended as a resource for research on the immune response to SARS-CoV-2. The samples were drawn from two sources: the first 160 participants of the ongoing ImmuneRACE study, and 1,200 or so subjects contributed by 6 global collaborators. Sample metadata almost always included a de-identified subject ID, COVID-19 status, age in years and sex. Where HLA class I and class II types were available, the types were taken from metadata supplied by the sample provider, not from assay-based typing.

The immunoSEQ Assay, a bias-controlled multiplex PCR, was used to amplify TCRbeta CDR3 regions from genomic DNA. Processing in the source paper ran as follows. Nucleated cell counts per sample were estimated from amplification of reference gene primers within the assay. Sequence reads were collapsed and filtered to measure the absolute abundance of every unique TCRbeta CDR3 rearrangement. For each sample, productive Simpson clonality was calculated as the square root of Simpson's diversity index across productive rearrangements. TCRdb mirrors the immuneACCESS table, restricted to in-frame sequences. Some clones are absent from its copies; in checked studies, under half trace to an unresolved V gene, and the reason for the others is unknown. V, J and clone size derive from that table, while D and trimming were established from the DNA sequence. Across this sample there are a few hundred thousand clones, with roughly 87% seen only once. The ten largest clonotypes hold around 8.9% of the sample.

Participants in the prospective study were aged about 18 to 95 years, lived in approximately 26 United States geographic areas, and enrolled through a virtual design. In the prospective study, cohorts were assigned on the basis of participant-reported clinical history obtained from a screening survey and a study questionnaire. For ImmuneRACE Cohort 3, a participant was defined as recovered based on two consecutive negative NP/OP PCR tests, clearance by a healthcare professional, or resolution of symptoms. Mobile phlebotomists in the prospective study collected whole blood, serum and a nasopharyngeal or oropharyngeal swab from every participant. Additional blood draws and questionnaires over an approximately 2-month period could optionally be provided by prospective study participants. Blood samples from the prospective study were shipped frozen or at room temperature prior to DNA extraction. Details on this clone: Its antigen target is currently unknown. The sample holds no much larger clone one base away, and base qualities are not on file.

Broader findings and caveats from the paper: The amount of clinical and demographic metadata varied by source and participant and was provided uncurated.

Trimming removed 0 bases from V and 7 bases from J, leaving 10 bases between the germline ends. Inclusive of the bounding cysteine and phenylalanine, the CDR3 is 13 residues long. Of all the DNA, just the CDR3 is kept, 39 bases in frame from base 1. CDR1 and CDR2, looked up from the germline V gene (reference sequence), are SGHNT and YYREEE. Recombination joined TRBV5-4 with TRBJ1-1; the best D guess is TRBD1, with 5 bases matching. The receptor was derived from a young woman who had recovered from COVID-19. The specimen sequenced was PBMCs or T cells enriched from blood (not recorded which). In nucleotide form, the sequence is TGTGCCAGCAGCTTGGGAGAGACAGATGAAGCTTTCTTT. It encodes CASSLGETDEAFF.